This TCR beta chain was profiled in a study of preoperative IRX-2 immunotherapy in early breast cancer. The method was immunoSEQ multiplex PCR; TCRdb's version includes in-frame clones alone and lacks a portion of them. The sample has a few thousand clones; approximately 80% are singletons. The sample's treatment: preoperative locoregional IRX-2 cytokine immunotherapy. Samples came from a phase Ib trial of preoperative locoregional IRX-2 cytokine immunotherapy. This CDR3 has 16 residues. V gave up 3 bases and J gave up 7 bases, with 21 bases separating them. Germline V gene lookup returns CDR1 LNHDA and CDR2 SQIVND (reference sequence).

This sample comprised tumor tissue, obtained before IRX-2 immunotherapy. The source is a human donor with breast cancer. The chain is built from TRBV19 and TRBJ1-2; D may be TRBD1 (5 bases). The CDR3, as DNA: TGTGCCAGTAGTATCCGGGACGGAAAGTTTCTGGGTGGCTACACCTTC. Translating gives CASSIRDGKFLGGYTF. The whole variable domain, filled in from reference TRBV19 and TRBJ1-2, reads DGGITQSPKYLFRKEGQNVTLSCEQNLNHDAMYWYRQDPGQGLRLIYYSQIVNDFQKGDIAEGYSVSREKKESFPLTVTSAQKNPTAFYLCASSIRDGKFLGGYTFGSGTRLTVV.